A selection of T cell receptor beta chains follows, all from one sample in a study of OX40 agonist ivuxolimab in advanced cancers. Data came from immunoSEQ multiplex PCR; TCRdb stores just in-frame clones and leaves some out. The table lists tens of thousands of clones, approximately 94% of them singletons, with 8.5% to 10% in the top ten. Sequencing was performed on CD4+ or CD8+ T cells sorted from blood, taken in a trial of the OX40 agonist ivuxolimab. Receptors originate from an adult with an advanced solid tumor such as melanoma, head and neck, liver or kidney cancer. Each CDR3 is given with its conserved first and last residue.

J,V,CDR3
TRBJ2-3,TRBV5-8,CASTLLAGGVTDTQYF
TRBJ1-5,TRBV28,CASSLRNLNQPQHF
TRBJ2-1,TRBV5-1,CASSLSRDEQFF
TRBJ2-5,TRBV7-9,CASSLGWQLQETQYF
TRBJ1-5,TRBV28,CASSLVRSSNQPQHF
TRBJ2-7,TRBV5-1,CASSSRQGLSIYEQYF
TRBJ2-1,TRBV9,CASSVGGGDYNEQFF
TRBJ2-5,TRBV6-5,CASSSGTGMYETQYF
TRBJ2-7,TRBV27,CASSVGLAYEQYF
TRBJ2-6,TRBV27,CASSSGLGLSGANVLTF
TRBJ2-3,TRBV19,CASSTFLSGTDTQYF
TRBJ2-7,TRBV27,CASSLGLAVEQYF
TRBJ2-1,TRBV5-1,CASSLDGLDYYNEQFF
TRBJ1-2,TRBV29-1,CSVEDTPGVYYGYTF
TRBJ2-3,TRBV7-9,CASSLGLASTDTQYF
TRBJ2-7,TRBV2,CASSGVEAYEQYF
TRBJ2-3,TRBV27,CASGTGGLQYF
TRBJ2-7,TRBV29-1,CSVEDQGTGFF